This TCR beta chain derives from a study of OX40 agonist ivuxolimab in advanced cancers. Findings and caveats of the study: Clones of CD4+ and CD8+ blood T cells grew by week 6 at doses of 0.1 to 3.0 mg/kg.

Assay used: immunoSEQ multiplex PCR; TCRdb lists only in-frame clones, some missing. This sample has about 83,000 clones, with about 88% found just once. On this clone itself: The antigen is unknown.

Blood samples were obtained at baseline, cycle 4 day 1, and cycle 7 day 1. V was trimmed by 6 bases and J by 4 bases, leaving 16 bases between them. The CDR3 consists of 16 residues. Germline loops: CDR1 MNHNY, CDR2 SVGAGI (reference sequence). The chain employs TRBV6-6 and TRBJ1-6; D is possibly TRBD1 (6 bases). This receptor was obtained from an adult with an advanced solid tumor such as melanoma, head and neck, liver or kidney cancer. The specimen was CD4+ or CD8+ T cells sorted from blood, collected in a trial of the OX40 agonist ivuxolimab. The CDR3 coding sequence is TGTGCCAGCAGCTACAGGGCAAGGGATTATAATTCACCCCTCCACTTT. Encoded protein: CASSYRARDYNSPLHF.